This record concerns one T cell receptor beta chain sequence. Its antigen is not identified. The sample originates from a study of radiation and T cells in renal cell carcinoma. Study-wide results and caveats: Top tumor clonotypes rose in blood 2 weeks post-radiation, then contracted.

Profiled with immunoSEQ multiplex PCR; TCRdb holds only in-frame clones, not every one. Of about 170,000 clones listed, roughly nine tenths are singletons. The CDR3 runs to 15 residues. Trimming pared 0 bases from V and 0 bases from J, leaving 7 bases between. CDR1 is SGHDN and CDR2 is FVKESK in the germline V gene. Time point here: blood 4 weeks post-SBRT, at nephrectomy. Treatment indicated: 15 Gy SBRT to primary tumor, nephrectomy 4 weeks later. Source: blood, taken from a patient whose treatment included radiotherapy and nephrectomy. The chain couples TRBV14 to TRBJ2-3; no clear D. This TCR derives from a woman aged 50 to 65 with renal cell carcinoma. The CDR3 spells CASSQDTRSTDTQYF. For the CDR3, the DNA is TGTGCCAGCAGCCAAGACACGCGGAGCACAGATACGCAGTATTTT.